This T cell receptor beta chain was identified in a study of shared clonotypes between healthy human individuals. Study background: Researchers drew samples from a couple of women and a few men aged 18 to 49. General study findings and limits: It was observed that roughly 5.1% of naive CD4 clonotypes were shared across a handful of donors. Lower generation probabilities were found for non-shared clonotypes than for those shared by all four donors.

Profiled with immunoSEQ multiplex PCR; TCRdb holds only in-frame clones, not every one. The repertoire consists of 2 million to 2.5 million clones, with less than 95% occurring once and the leading ten covering about 1.1%. In the naive CD8 group, cells lacked CD45RO and were positively selected for CCR7, so terminally differentiated effector memory CD45RA+ cells were left out. Trimming took 6 bases from V and 6 from J, leaving 13 bases between them. Germline CDR1 is SEHNR and CDR2 is FQNEAQ (reference sequence). This CDR3 has 13 residues. Turning to this clone: No antigen is known for it.

This TCR derives from a man younger than 30 in good health. The sample consisted of naive CD8+ T cells sorted from blood. The rearrangement joins TRBV7-9 to TRBJ2-3, with no clear D. CDR3 in amino acids: CASSITDSDTQYF. CDR3 bases: TGTGCCAGCAGTATCACGGATAGCGATACGCAGTATTTT.